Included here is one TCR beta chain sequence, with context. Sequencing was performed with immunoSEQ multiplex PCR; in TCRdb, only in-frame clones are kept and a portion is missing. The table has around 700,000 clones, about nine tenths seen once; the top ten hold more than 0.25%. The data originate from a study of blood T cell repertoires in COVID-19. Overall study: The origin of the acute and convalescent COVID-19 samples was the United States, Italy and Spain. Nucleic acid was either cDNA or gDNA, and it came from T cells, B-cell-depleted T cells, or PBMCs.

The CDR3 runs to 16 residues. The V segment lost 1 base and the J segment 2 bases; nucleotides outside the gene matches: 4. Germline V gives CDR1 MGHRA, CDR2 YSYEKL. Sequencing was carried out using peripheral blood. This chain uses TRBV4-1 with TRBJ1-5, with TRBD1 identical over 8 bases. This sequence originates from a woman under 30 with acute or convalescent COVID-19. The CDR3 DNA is TGCGCCAGCAGCCAAGGGGACAGGTCGGGCAATCAGCCCCAGCATTTT. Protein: CASSQGDRSGNQPQHF.